The 29 T cell receptor beta chains below come from one sample, sequenced in a study of blood T cell repertoires in COVID-19. The protocol was immunoSEQ multiplex PCR, while the TCRdb copy is restricted to in-frame clones and leaves out a portion. The sample holds 28,000 or so clones; around nine tenths are singletons and the top ten take under 30%. Material for sequencing was peripheral blood. Receptors were obtained from a human donor in a cohort sampled during active COVID-19.

This chain connects TRBV19 to TRBJ1-1; TRBD1 matches 7 bases. Germline loops: CDR1 LNHDA, CDR2 SQIVND (reference sequence). This CDR3 region has 16 residues. The V segment lost 3 bases and the J segment 0 bases; nucleotides outside the gene matches: 7. The CDR3 coding sequence is TGTGCCAGTAGTATTGGAGGGGGCGTCATGAACACTGAAGCTTTCTTT. Translating it yields CASSIGGGVMNTEAFF.

The chain joins TRBV11-2 to TRBJ2-3; TRBD2 agrees at 11 bases. The CDR3 sequence is 17 residues long. Trimming cost V 5 bases and J 3 bases; bases outside gene matches: 10. The germline V gene encodes CDR1 SGHAT and CDR2 FQNNGV. The CDR3 loop reads CASSQSLAGGLTDTQYF. The CDR3 bases are TGTGCCAGCAGCCAATCCCTAGCGGGGGGCCTTACAGATACGCAGTATTTT.

The chain is built from TRBV10-3 and TRBJ1-2; 9 bases align to TRBD1. Germline trimming cut 11 bases from V and 1 base from J; bases unmatched to any gene: 8. CDR3 length: 14 amino acids. Germline CDR1 reads ENHRY; CDR2 reads SYGVKD. The CDR3 reads CAHAGTGLNYGYTF. CDR3 sequence (DNA): TGTGCCCACGCCGGGACAGGGCTTAACTATGGCTACACCTTC.

The chain uses TRBV6-1 and TRBJ1-2; 8 bases map to TRBD1. Germline V gene data show CDR1 as MNHNS and CDR2 as SASEGT. The CDR3 is 13 amino acids. J was trimmed by 8 bases and V by 3 bases; bases with no gene match: 5. The CDR3 reads CASSDGRGLGYTF. The CDR3 DNA reads TGTGCCAGCAGTGACGGCAGGGGGCTGGGCTACACCTTC.

V usage is TRBV24-1 and J usage is TRBJ2-5; no reliable D call. The germline V gene has CDR1 KGHDR and CDR2 SFDVKD. The CDR3 totals 12 residues. V dropped 3 bases and J dropped 3 bases, with 4 bases sitting between them. The CDR3 region is CATSDGKETQYF. CDR3 coding DNA: TGTGCCACCAGTGATGGCAAAGAGACCCAGTACTTC.

The chain employs TRBV19 and TRBJ2-6; 9 nucleotides line up with TRBD1. Trimming took 9 bases from V and 4 from J; bases not matched to a gene: 10. Germline V lookup: CDR1 LNHDA, CDR2 SQIVND (reference sequence). The CDR3 runs to 16 residues. For the CDR3, the DNA is TGTGCCAGGTCACAGGACAGGGGTTCGGGGGCCAACGTCCTGACTTTC. Amino acids: CARSQDRGSGANVLTF.

The chain recombines TRBV7-3 with TRBJ2-2; TRBD1 matches 8 bases. This CDR3 is 16 amino acids long. V gave up 5 bases and J gave up 5 bases; unmatched junction bases: 10. CDR1 SGHTA and CDR2 FQGTGA come from the germline V gene. The CDR3 spells CASSAGQGIKTGELFF. The CDR3 DNA reads TGTGCCAGCAGCGCCGGACAGGGAATAAAAACCGGGGAGCTGTTTTTT.

This clone came up a few times. The chain combines TRBV5-4 with TRBJ2-1; D not certain. Germline V lookup: CDR1 SGHNT, CDR2 YYREEE (reference sequence). The CDR3 extends over 15 amino acids. The V gene lost 2 bases and the J gene lost 0 bases, with 9 bases spanning the gap. This CDR3 is CASSFGLSSYNEQFF. In DNA form, the CDR3 reads TGTGCCAGCAGCTTTGGGCTCAGCTCCTACAATGAGCAGTTCTTC.

V gene TRBV4-1 combines with J gene TRBJ2-7; maybe TRBD1 (6 bases). Trimming took off 1 base at V and 3 bases at J, with 13 bases between the two ends. The CDR3 loop spans 15 amino acids. Looked up from germline, CDR1 is MGHRA and CDR2 is YSYEKL. Here the CDR3 DNA reads TGCGCCAGCAGCCAAGCCGCGGACAGCTACTACGAGCAGTACTTC. Translating it yields CASSQAADSYYEQYF.

The rearrangement links TRBV5-1 to TRBJ2-3; 11 nucleotides align to TRBD2. Trimming removed 4 bases from V and 2 bases from J; junction bases left unmatched: 9. CDR1 is SGHRS, CDR2 YFSETQ, per germline. The CDR3 is 17 amino acids. The CDR3 DNA follows: TGCGCCAGCAGCCCCTCACTAGCGGGGGTAACCACAGATACGCAGTATTTT. Translated, it gives CASSPSLAGVTTDTQYF.

This clone has more than one count but fewer than ten. This chain links TRBV5-4 with TRBJ1-3; a possible D gene is TRBD1 (5 bases). Deletions cut 0 bases from V and 0 bases from J, with 10 bases between. The CDR3 sequence is 16 residues long. Germline CDR1 is SGHNT and CDR2 is YYREEE (reference sequence). The CDR3 region is CASSLDRPSSGNTIYF. The CDR3 nucleotides are TGTGCCAGCAGCTTGGACAGGCCGAGCTCTGGAAACACCATATATTTT.

The gene calls are TRBV4-1 and TRBJ2-7; D is uncertain. Germline CDR1 is MGHRA and CDR2 is YSYEKL. V lost 0 bases and J 4 bases, leaving 10 bases between the germline ends. This CDR3 has 14 amino acids. CDR3 region: CASSQDWAIYEQYF. The DNA for the CDR3 is TGCGCCAGCAGCCAAGATTGGGCAATATACGAGCAGTACTTC.

The chain has TRBV24-1 and TRBJ1-5; 7 bases are shared with TRBD1. Germline assignment: CDR1 KGHDR and CDR2 SFDVKD. Trimming at V came to 2 bases and at J to 4 bases, leaving 7 bases not matched to a gene. The CDR3 contains 16 residues. The CDR3, as DNA: TGTGCCACCAGTGATTCCGCCAGGGGGGATAATCAGCCCCAGCATTTT. Amino acid sequence: CATSDSARGDNQPQHF.

This clone was picked up a small number of times. The J gene is TRBJ2-7, the V gene TRBV2; D possibly corresponds to TRBD1 (5 bases). This CDR3 has 13 amino acids. The germline V gene encodes CDR1 SNHLY and CDR2 FYNNEI. Trimming stripped 0 bases from V and 4 bases from J, with 7 bases between. The CDR3 here is CASSEARQYEQYF. DNA for the CDR3: TGTGCCAGCAGTGAAGCGCGACAGTACGAGCAGTACTTC.

The V and J genes are TRBV11-2 and TRBJ2-7, with a weak D call TRBD1 (5 bases). V lost 5 bases to trimming and J lost 0 bases, with 14 bases between them. Per the germline V gene, CDR1 is SGHAT and CDR2 is FQNNGV. The CDR3 sequence is 15 residues long. CDR3: CASSRLLTGSYEQYF. Written as DNA, the CDR3 is TGTGCCAGCAGCCGCCTTCTTACAGGCTCCTACGAGCAGTACTTC. Variable domain in full (rest from reference TRBV11-2 and TRBJ2-7): EAGVAQSPRYKIIEKRQSVAFWCNPISGHATLYWYQQILGQGPKLLIQFQNNGVVDDSQLPKDRFSAERLKGVDSTLKIQPAKLEDSAVYLCASSRLLTGSYEQYFGPGTRLTVT.

The chain recombines TRBV12-5 with TRBJ2-7, with TRBD1 matching over 12 bases. With V trimmed by 3 bases and J by 8 bases, 11 bases remained unmatched. The CDR3 extends over 16 amino acids. CDR1 is LGHNT, CDR2 FRNRAP, per germline. Here the CDR3 reads CASGFAPGQGALKQYF. CDR3 nucleotide sequence: TGTGCTAGTGGTTTTGCCCCGGGACAGGGGGCCTTAAAGCAGTACTTC.

The rearrangement links TRBV5-4 to TRBJ2-3; 7 bases match TRBD2. The germline V gene encodes CDR1 SGHNT and CDR2 YYREEE (reference sequence). CDR3 length equals 14 residues. Trimming cost V 2 bases and J 2 bases; bases outside gene matches: 2. CDR3 sequence (DNA): TGTGCCAGCAGCTTTCGGGACTACACAGATACGCAGTATTTT. Its protein product is CASSFRDYTDTQYF.

The chain carries TRBV5-1 and TRBJ2-1, with 8 positions matching TRBD1. This CDR3 region has 16 residues. Germline lookup yields CDR1 SGHRS and CDR2 YFSETQ. Unmatched junction bases numbered 9, after V lost 3 bases and J lost 4 bases. The CDR3 bases are TGCGCCAGCAGCTGGACGCCGGACAGGGCGTACAATGAGCAGTTCTTC. This gives the protein CASSWTPDRAYNEQFF.

The chain uses TRBV29-1 and TRBJ2-3; a weak D match, TRBD1 (5 bases). CDR1 and CDR2 (germline): SQVTM, ANQGSEA. The length of the CDR3 is 12 residues. The V and J ends lost 6 bases and 4 bases respectively, with 11 bases between them. The CDR3: CSVLTAPDTQYF. The CDR3 nucleotides read TGCAGCGTCTTGACAGCCCCAGATACGCAGTATTTT.

The rearrangement uses TRBV12-3 or TRBV12-4 and TRBJ1-2, with D hard to call. V gave up 6 bases and J gave up 4 bases, with 12 bases separating them. The CDR3 length is 13 residues. The CDR3 coding sequence is TGTGCCAGCAGCCCCTTCGGCGGCTATGGCTACACCTTC. Its protein product is CASSPFGGYGYTF.

CDR3 nucleotide sequence: TGTGCCTGGACTAGCGGGGGGGAGCTGTTTTTT. Translated: CAWTSGGELFF. The chain is built from TRBV30 and TRBJ2-2; the match to TRBD2 covers 8 bases. The ends lost 4 bases at V and 8 bases at J; junction bases unmatched: 0. Germline lookup yields CDR1 GTSNPN and CDR2 SVGIG (reference sequence). The CDR3 is made up of 11 amino acids.

The chain joins TRBV5-1 to TRBJ1-4, with D possibly being TRBD1 (5 bases). Germline assignment: CDR1 SGHRS and CDR2 YFSETQ. The CDR3 length is 15 residues. V was cut by 4 bases and J by 3 bases, with 13 bases left in between. The CDR3 bases are TGCGCCAGCAGCAAGGGGAACCGGCCTAATGAAAAACTGTTTTTT. The encoded protein is CASSKGNRPNEKLFF.

V usage is TRBV6-5 and J usage is TRBJ2-4; D uncertain. V was pared by 7 bases and J by 6 bases, with 13 bases between. CDR3 length equals 13 residues. Germline V gene sequence: CDR1 MNHEY, CDR2 SVGAGI. CDR3 sequence: CASNRAPSNIQYF. Here the CDR3 DNA reads TGTGCCAGCAACCGAGCACCCTCAAACATTCAGTACTTC.

V is TRBV11-2 and J is TRBJ1-4, with D tentatively TRBD1 (6 bases). The CDR3 consists of 14 residues. Germline V gene lookup returns CDR1 SGHAT and CDR2 FQNNGV. The V end lost 7 bases, the J end lost 8 bases, and 17 bases lay between the germline ends. The CDR3 region is CASNPRGAGEKLFF. The CDR3 nucleotides are TGTGCCAGCAACCCCAGGGGCGCAGGGGAAAAACTGTTTTTT.

The chain uses TRBV30 and TRBJ2-2; D is uncertain. This CDR3 has 14 amino acids. The V end lost 0 bases, the J end lost 4 bases, and 9 bases lay between the germline ends. CDR1 and CDR2 (germline): GTSNPN, SVGIG (reference sequence). The CDR3 sequence is CAWSVLTGTGELFF. DNA for the CDR3: TGTGCCTGGAGTGTACTAACGGGCACCGGGGAGCTGTTTTTT.

The chain joins TRBV13 to TRBJ2-1; the D gene is possibly TRBD1 (6 bases). Germline CDR1 reads PRHDT; CDR2 reads FYEKMQ (reference sequence). The CDR3 runs to 15 residues. V lost 8 bases to trimming and J lost 7 bases, with 21 bases between them. DNA of the CDR3: TGTGCCAGCCGGACTCGGACAGCGACCAGTAATGAGCAGTTCTTC. Its protein is CASRTRTATSNEQFF.

The chain uses TRBV25-1 and TRBJ1-3, with D perhaps matching TRBD1 (5 bases). Germline V lookup: CDR1 MGHDK, CDR2 SYGVNS. The V and J ends lost 4 bases and 1 base respectively, with 14 bases between them. The CDR3 loop spans 16 amino acids. The CDR3, as DNA: TGTGCCAGCAGTGCCCACAGGAGATTATCTGGAAACACCATATATTTT. It codes for CASSAHRRLSGNTIYF.

The chain employs TRBV11-1 and TRBJ1-1; D uncertain. Germline V CDR1 and CDR2: SGHAT, FQDESV (reference sequence). This CDR3 is 13 amino acids long. V lost 5 bases and J 4 bases, leaving 11 bases between the germline ends. CDR3 coding DNA: TGTGCCAGCAGCCTACGACACCGCACTGAAGCTTTCTTT. Its protein is CASSLRHRTEAFF.

The V call is TRBV12-5, the J call TRBJ2-3; possibly TRBD2 for D (6 bases). The V end lost 6 bases, the J end lost 2 bases, and 21 bases lay between the germline ends. The CDR3 runs to 17 residues. The germline V gene has CDR1 LGHNT and CDR2 FRNRAP. The CDR3 spells CASGPPITGEATDTQYF. The CDR3 DNA sequence: TGTGCTAGTGGCCCACCGATCACGGGGGAGGCCACAGATACGCAGTATTTT.